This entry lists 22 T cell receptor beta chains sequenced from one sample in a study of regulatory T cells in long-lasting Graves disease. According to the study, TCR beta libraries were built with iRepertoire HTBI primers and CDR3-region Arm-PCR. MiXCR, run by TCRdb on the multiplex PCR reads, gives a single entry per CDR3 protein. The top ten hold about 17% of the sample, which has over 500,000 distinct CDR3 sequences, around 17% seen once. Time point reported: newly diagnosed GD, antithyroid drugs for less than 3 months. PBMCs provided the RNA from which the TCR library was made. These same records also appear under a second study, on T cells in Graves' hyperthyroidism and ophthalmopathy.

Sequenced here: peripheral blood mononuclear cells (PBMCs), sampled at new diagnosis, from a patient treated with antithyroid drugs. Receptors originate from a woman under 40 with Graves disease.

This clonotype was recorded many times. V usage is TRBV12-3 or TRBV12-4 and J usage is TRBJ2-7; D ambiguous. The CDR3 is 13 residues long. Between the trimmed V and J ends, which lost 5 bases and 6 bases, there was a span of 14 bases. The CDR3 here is CASSKFQAGEQYF. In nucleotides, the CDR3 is TGTGCCAGCAGTAAGTTCCAGGCCGGCGAGCAGTACTTC.

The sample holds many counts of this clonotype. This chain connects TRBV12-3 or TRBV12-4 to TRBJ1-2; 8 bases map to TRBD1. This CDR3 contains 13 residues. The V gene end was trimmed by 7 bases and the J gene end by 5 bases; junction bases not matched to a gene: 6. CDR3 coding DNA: TGTGCCAGCAACGACAGGGGTTTATATGGCTACACCTTC. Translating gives CASNDRGLYGYTF.

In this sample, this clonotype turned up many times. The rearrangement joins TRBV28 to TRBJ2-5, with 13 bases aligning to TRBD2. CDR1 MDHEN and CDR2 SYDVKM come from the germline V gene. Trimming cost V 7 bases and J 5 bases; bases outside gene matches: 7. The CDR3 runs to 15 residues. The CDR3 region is CASTLGLAGVETQYF. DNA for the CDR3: TGTGCCAGCACACTCGGACTAGCGGGAGTGGAGACCCAGTACTTC.

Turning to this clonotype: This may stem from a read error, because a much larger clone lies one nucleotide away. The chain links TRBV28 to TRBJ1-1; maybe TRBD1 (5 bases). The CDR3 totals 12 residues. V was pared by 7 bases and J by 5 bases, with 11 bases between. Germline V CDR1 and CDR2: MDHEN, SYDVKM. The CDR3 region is CASNPAGTEAFF. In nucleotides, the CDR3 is TGTGCCAGCAACCCAGCAGGGACTGAAGCTTTCTTT.

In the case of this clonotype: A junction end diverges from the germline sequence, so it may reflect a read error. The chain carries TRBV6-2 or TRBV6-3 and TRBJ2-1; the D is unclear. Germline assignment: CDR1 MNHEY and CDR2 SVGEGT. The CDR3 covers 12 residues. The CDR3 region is CASSDSGNEQFF. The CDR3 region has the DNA TGTGCCAGCAGTGACTCTGGGAATGAGCAGTTCTTC.

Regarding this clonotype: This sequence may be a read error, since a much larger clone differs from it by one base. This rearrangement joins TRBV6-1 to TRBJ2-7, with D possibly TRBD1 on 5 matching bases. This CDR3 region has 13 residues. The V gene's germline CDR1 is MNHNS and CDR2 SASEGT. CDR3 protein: CASSYQGSCEQYF. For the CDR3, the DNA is TGTGCCAGCAGCTACCAGGGATCCTGCGAGCAGTACTTC.

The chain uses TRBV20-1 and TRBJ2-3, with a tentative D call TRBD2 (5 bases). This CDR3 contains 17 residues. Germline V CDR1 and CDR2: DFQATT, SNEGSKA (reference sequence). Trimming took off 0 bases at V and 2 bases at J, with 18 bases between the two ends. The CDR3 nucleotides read TGCAGTGCTAGAGACCGGAGGTCAAGCGTACCCACAGATACGCAGTATTTT. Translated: CSARDRRSSVPTDTQYF.

The CDR3 sequence: CASSRSAEQFF. The CDR3 DNA sequence: TGTGCCAGCAGCCGAAGCGCTGAGCAGTTCTTC. The chain uses TRBV3-1 and TRBJ2-1; the D is unclear. The CDR3 has 11 residues. Trimming stripped 4 bases from V and 9 bases from J, with 7 bases between. Germline-derived CDR1 and CDR2 are LGHDT and YNNKEL (reference sequence).

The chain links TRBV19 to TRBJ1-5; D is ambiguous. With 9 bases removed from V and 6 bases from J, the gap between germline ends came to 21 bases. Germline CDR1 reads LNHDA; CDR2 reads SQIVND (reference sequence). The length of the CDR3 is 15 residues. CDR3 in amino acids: CASGKTREDAQPQHF. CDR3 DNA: TGTGCCAGCGGAAAGACGAGGGAGGATGCTCAGCCCCAGCATTTT. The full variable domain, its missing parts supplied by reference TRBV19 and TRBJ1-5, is DGGITQSPKYLFRKEGQNVTLSCEQNLNHDAMYWYRQDPGQGLRLIYYSQIVNDFQKGDIAEGYSVSREKKESFPLTVTSAQKNPTAFYLCASGKTREDAQPQHFGDGTRLSIL.

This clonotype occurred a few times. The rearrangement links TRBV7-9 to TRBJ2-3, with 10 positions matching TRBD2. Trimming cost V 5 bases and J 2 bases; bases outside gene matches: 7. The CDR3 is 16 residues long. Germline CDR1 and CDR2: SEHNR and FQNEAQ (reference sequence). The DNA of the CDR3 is TGTGCCAGCAGCCCGAGACTAGCGGGCGACACAGATACGCAGTATTTT. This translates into CASSPRLAGDTDTQYF.

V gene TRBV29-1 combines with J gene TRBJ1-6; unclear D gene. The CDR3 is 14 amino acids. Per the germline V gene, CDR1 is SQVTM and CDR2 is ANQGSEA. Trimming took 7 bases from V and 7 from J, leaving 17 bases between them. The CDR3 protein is CSALYGPPNSPLHF. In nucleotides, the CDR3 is TGCAGCGCACTATATGGCCCGCCAAATTCACCCCTCCACTTT.

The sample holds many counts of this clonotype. CDR3 bases: TGTGCCAGCAGTTTGGACAGCGGGAACAATGAGCAGTTCTTC. Translated: CASSLDSGNNEQFF. This chain joins TRBV27 and TRBJ2-1; a weak D match, TRBD2 (7 bases). The CDR3 totals 14 residues. Trimming cost V 3 bases and J 5 bases, with 11 bases left between them. CDR1 MNHEY and CDR2 SMNVEV come from the germline V gene (reference sequence).

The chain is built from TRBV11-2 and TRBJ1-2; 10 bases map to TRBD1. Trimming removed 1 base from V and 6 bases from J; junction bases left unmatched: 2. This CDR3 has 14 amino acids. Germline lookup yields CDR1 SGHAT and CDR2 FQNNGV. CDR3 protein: CASSLGTGGDGYTF. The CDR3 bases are TGTGCCAGCAGCTTAGGGACAGGGGGGGATGGCTACACCTTC.

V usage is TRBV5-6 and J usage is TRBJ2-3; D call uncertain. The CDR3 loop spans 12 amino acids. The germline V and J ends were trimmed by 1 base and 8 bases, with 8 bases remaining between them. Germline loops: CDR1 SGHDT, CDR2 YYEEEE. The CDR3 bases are TGTGCCAGCAGCTTGCCGGTTTCTACGCAGTATTTT. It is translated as CASSLPVSTQYF.

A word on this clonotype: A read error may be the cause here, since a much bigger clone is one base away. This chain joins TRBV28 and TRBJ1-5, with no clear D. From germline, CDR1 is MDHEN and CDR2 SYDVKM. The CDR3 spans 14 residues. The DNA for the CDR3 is TGTGCCAGCATAGAAGGGTATAGCAATCAGCCCCAGCGTTTT. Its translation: CASIEGYSNQPQRF. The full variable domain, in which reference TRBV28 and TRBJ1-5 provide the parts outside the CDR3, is DVKVTQSSRYLVKRTGEKVFLECVQDMDHENMFWYRQDPGLGLRLIYFSYDVKMKEKGDIPEGYSVSREKKERFSLILESASTNQTSMYLCASIEGYSNQPQRFGDGTRLSIL.

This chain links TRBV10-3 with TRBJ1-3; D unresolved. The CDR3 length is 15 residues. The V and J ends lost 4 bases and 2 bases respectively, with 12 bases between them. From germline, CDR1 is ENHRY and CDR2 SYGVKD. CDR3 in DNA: TGTGCCATCAGTGGGCAGCAGGTGGCTGGAAACACCATATATTTT. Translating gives CAISGQQVAGNTIYF.

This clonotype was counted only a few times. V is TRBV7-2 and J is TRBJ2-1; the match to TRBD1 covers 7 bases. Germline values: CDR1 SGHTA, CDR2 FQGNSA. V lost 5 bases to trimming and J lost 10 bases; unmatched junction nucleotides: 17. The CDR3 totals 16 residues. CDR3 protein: CASSPRQGIWPIEQFF. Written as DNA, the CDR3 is TGTGCCAGCAGCCCGCGACAGGGAATATGGCCAATAGAGCAGTTCTTC.

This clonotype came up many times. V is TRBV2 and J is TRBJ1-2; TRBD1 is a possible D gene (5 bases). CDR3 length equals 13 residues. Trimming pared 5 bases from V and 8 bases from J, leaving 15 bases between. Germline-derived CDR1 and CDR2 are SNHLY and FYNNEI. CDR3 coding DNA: TGTGCCAGCAGTTCATCGATCGAGGGGGGCTACACCTTC. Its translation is CASSSSIEGGYTF.

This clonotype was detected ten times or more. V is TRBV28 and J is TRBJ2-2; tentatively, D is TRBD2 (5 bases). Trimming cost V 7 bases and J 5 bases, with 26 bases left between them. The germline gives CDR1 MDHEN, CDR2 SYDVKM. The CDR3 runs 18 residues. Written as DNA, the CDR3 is TGTGCCAGCACCCCCAACTCTGGACTCCTCCCGGGGACCGGGGAGCTGTTTTTT. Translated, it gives CASTPNSGLLPGTGELFF.

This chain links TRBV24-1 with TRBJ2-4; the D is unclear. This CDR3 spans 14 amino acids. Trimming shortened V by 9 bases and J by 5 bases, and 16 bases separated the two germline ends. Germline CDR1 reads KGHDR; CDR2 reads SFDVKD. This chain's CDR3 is CATRGRIGENIQYF. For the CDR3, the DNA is TGTGCCACCCGCGGCAGGATAGGAGAAAACATTCAGTACTTC.

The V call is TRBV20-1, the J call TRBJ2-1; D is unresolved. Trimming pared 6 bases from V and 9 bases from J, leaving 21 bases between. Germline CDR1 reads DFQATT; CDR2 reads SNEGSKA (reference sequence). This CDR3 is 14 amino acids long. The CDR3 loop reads CSAEKGLWKLEQFF. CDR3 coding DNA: TGCAGTGCCGAGAAGGGTTTATGGAAACTTGAGCAGTTCTTC.

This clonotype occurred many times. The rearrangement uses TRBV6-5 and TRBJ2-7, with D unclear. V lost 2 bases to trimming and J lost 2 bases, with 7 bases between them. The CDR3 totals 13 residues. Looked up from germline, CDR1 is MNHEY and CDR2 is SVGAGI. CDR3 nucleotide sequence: TGTGCCAGCAGTTACAACAGTGCCTACGAGCAGTACTTC. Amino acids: CASSYNSAYEQYF.